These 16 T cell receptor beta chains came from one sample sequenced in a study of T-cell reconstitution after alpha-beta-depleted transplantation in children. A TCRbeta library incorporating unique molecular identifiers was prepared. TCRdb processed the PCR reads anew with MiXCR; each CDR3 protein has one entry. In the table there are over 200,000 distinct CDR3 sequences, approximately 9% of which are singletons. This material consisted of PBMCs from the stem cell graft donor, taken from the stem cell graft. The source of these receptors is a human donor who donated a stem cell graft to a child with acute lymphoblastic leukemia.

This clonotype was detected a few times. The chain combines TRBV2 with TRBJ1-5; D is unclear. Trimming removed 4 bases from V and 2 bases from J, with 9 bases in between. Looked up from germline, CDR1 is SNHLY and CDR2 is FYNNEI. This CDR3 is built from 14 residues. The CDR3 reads CASSAGNRNQPQHF. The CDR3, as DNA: TGTGCCAGCAGTGCGGGGAACCGCAATCAGCCCCAGCATTTT.

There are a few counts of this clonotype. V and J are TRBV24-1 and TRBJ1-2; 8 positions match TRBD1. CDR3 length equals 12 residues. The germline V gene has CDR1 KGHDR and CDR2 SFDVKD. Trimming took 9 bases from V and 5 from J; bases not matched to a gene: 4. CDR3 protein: CATSDRDYGYTF. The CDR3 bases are TGTGCCACCTCGGACAGGGATTATGGCTACACCTTC.

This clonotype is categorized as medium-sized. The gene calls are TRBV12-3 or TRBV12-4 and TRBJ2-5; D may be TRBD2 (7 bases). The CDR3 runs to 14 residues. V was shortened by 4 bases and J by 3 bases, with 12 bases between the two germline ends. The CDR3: CASSWRGGEETQYF. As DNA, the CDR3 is TGTGCCAGCAGTTGGAGGGGGGGGGAAGAGACCCAGTACTTC.

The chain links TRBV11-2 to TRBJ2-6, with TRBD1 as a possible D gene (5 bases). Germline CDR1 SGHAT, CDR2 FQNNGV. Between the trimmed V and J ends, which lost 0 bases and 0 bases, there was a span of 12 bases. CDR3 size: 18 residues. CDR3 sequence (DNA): TGTGCCAGCAGCTTAGATCTGAGACAGAGCTCTGGGGCCAACGTCCTGACTTTC. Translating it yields CASSLDLRQSSGANVLTF.

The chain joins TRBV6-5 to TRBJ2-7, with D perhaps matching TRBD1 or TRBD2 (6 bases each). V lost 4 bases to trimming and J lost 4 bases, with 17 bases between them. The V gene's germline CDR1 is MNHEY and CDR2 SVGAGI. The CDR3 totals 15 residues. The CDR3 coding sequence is TGTGCCAGCAGTTCCGAGGGGGGACAAATATACGAGCAGTACTTC. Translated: CASSSEGGQIYEQYF.

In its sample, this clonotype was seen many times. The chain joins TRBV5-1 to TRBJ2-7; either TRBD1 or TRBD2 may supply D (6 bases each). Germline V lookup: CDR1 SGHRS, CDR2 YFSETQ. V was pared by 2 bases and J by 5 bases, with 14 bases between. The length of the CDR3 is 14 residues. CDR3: CASSFEGGSHEQYF. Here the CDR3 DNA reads TGCGCCAGCAGCTTCGAAGGGGGGTCCCACGAGCAGTACTTC.

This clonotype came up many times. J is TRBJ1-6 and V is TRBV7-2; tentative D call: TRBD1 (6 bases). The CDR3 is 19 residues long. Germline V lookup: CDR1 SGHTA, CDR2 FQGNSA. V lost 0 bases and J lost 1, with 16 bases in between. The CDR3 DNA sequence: TGTGCCAGCAGCTTAGCGCTGTCACAGGGTCGGTCCTATAATTCACCCCTCCACTTT. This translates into CASSLALSQGRSYNSPLHF. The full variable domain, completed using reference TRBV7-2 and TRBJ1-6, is GAGVSQSPSNKVTEKGKDVELRCDPISGHTALYWYRQSLGQGLEFLIYFQGNSAPDKSGLPSDRFSAERTGGSVSTLTIQRTQQEDSAVYLCASSLALSQGRSYNSPLHFGNGTRLTVT.

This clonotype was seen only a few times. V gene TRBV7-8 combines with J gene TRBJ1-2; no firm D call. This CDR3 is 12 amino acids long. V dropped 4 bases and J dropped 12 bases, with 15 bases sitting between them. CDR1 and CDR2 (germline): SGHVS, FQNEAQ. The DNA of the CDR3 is TGTGCCAGCAGCTCAGATAATGGGTACAACACCTTC. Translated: CASSSDNGYNTF.

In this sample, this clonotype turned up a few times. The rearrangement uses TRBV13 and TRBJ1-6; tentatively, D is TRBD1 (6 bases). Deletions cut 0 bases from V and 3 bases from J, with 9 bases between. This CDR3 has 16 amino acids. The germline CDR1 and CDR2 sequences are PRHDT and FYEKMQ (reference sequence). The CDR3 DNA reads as TGTGCCAGCAGCTTAGGACAGGGCATCTATAATTCACCCCTCCACTTT. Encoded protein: CASSLGQGIYNSPLHF. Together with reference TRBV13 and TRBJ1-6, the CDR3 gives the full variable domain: AAGVIQSPRHLIKEKRETATLKCYPIPRHDTVYWYQQGPGQDPQFLISFYEKMQSDKGSIPDRFSAQQFSDYHSELNMSSLELGDSALYFCASSLGQGIYNSPLHFGNGTRLTVT.

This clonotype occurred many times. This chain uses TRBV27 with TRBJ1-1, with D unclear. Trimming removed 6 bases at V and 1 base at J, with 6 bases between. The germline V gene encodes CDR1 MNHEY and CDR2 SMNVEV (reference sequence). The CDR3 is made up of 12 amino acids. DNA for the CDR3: TGTGCCAGCAGGGGTACGAACACTGAAGCTTTCTTT. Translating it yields CASRGTNTEAFF.

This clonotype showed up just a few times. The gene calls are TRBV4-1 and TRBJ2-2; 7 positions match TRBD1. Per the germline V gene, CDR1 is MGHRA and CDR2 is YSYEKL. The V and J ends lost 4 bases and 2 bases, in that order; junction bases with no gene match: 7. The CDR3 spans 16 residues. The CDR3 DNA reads TGCGCCAGCAGCCCGCGACAGGGCAGAAACACCGGGGAGCTGTTTTTT. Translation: CASSPRQGRNTGELFF.

CDR3 nucleotide sequence: TGTGCCAGCAGCTTAGTTGGAGGAAGCACAGATACGCAGTATTTT. Translating it yields CASSLVGGSTDTQYF. This chain joins TRBV7-2 and TRBJ2-3; the D gene is possibly TRBD2 (5 bases). CDR3 length equals 15 residues. With 1 base removed from V and 0 bases from J, the gap between germline ends came to 8 bases. The germline V gene encodes CDR1 SGHTA and CDR2 FQGNSA.

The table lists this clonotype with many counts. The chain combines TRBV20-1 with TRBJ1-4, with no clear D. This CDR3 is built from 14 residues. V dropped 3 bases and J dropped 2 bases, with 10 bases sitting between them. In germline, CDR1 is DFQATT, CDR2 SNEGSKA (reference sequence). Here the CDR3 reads CSASFVETNEKLFF. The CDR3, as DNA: TGCAGTGCTAGTTTCGTGGAGACTAATGAAAAACTGTTTTTT.

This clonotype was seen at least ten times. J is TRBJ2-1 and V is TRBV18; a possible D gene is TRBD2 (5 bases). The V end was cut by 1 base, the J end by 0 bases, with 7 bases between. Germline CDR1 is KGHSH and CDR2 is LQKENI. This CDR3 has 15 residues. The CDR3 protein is CASSPLGSSYNEQFF. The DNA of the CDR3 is TGTGCCAGCTCACCACTAGGGAGCTCCTACAATGAGCAGTTCTTC.

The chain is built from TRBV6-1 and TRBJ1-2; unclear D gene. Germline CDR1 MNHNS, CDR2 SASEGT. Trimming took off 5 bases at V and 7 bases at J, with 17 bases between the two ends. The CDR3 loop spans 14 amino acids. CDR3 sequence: CASSIGPIGIGYTF. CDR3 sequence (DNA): TGTGCCAGCAGTATTGGACCCATCGGGATTGGCTACACCTTC.

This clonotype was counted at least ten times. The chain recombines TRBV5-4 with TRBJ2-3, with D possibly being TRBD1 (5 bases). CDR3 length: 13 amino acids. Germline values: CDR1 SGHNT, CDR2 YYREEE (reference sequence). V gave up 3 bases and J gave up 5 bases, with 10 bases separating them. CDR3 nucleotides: TGTGCCAGCAGCTCCTATCAGGGAGATACGCAGTATTTT. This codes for CASSSYQGDTQYF.